This TCR beta chain originates from a study of blood T cell repertoires in COVID-19. The CDR3 is 15 amino acids. Germline V gene data show CDR1 as SGDLS and CDR2 as YYNGEE. J lost 6 bases, V lost 2 bases, and 7 bases had no gene match. Per the study methods: Reference gene primer amplification in the assay estimated nucleated cell counts. Assay used: immunoSEQ multiplex PCR; TCRdb lists only in-frame clones, some missing. V, J and clone size are taken as reported in that table, and D and trimming were inferred from the DNA itself. This table has about 170,000 clones, 85% to 95% appearing once. The origin of this receptor is a man over 45 with acute or convalescent COVID-19. The rearrangement uses TRBV9 and TRBJ2-1, with 8 bases aligning to TRBD1. What was sequenced was peripheral blood. The CDR3 nucleotides read TGTGCCAGCAGCGTTACAGGGGGGATCCTCAATGAGCAGTTCTTC. As protein: CASSVTGGILNEQFF.